This TCR beta chain comes out of a study of blood T cell repertoires in COVID-19. About the research overall: Samples taken during acute and convalescent COVID-19 were collected in the United States, Italy and Spain. PBMCs, B-cell-depleted T cells, or T cells were the source of the cDNA or gDNA that made up the material.

CDR3 length: 15 residues. Original processing methods: Counts of nucleated cells, estimated from reference gene primer amplification, were obtained. The data were produced by immunoSEQ multiplex PCR, yet TCRdb's version contains in-frame clones alone and is incomplete. The V and J calls and the clone size are those of that table, but D and trimming were determined from the DNA. Among about 380,000 clones listed, about 85% were seen once. The sample comprised peripheral blood. The rearrangement joins TRBV21-1 to TRBJ2-5; the table's D call, TRBD1, has no DNA check behind it. TRBV21-1 is a listed pseudogene. The sequence was obtained from a woman under 30 with acute or convalescent COVID-19. CDR3: CASSRQGARQETQYF. CDR3 nucleotides: TGTGCCAGCAGCCGTCAGGGGGCGAGACAAGAGACCCAGTACTTC.